A single sample gave rise to the 4 T cell receptor beta chains below, sequenced in a study of blood T cell repertoires in COVID-19 (dated by TCRdb to 2018 to 2020). Libraries were prepared through the immunoSEQ multiplex PCR assay. Sourced from immuneACCESS, this table was stored by TCRdb with only in-frame sequences that have V and J called. A share of the clones is absent; for the studies checked, an unresolved V gene accounts for under half, and the remainder has no known explanation. In all, the sample holds hundreds of thousands of clones, and roughly 90% of those were seen once. The leading ten clones occupy 0.8% to 1% of the sample. Sequencing was performed on peripheral blood. These receptors were taken from a man in his 60s with COVID-19, enrolled during active disease.

The chain couples TRBV18 to TRBJ2-7, with TRBD1 identical over 7 bases. CDR1 is KGHSH and CDR2 is LQKENI in the germline V gene. The CDR3 covers 15 residues. J gave up 0 bases and V 3 bases, and 5 bases lay outside the gene matches. CDR3: CASSPGQIVSYEQYF. CDR3 nucleotides: TGTGCCAGCTCACCGGGACAGATTGTCTCCTACGAGCAGTACTTC.

The chain uses TRBV9 and TRBJ1-4; TRBD1 matches at 7 bases. Germline V gene data show CDR1 as SGDLS and CDR2 as YYNGEE. This CDR3 contains 14 residues. Trimming cost V 2 bases and J 6 bases; bases outside gene matches: 4. The CDR3 DNA sequence: TGTGCCAGCAGCGTTTCTCAGGGGGATGAAAAACTGTTTTTT. Protein sequence: CASSVSQGDEKLFF. Based on the CDR3 plus reference TRBV9 and TRBJ1-4, the full variable domain is DSGVTQTPKHLITATGQRVTLRCSPRSGDLSVYWYQQSLDQGLQFLIQYYNGEERAKGNILERFSAQQFPDLHSELNLSSLELGDSALYFCASSVSQGDEKLFFGSGTQLSVL.

This chain connects TRBV11-3 to TRBJ2-7, with 7 positions matching TRBD1. There are 14 residues in the CDR3. The trim removed 5 bases at V and 6 bases at J, leaving 10 bases unmatched. From germline, CDR1 is SGHNT and CDR2 YENEEA. The CDR3 region is CASSPRTGVLEQYF. Written as DNA, the CDR3 is TGTGCCAGCAGCCCCCGGACAGGCGTCCTCGAGCAGTACTTC.

This rearrangement joins TRBV14 to TRBJ2-1, with a possible D match to TRBD1 (5 bases). CDR1 and CDR2 (germline): SGHDN, FVKESK. The CDR3 loop spans 13 amino acids. The V gene lost 1 base and the J gene lost 9 bases, with 10 bases spanning the gap. This chain's CDR3 is CASSQARVGEQFF. In nucleotides, the CDR3 is TGTGCCAGCAGCCAAGCCAGGGTCGGTGAGCAGTTCTTC.